This TCR beta chain comes out of a study of control samples from healthy donors and cancer patients. Germline assignment: CDR1 MNHEY and CDR2 SVGAGI. Trimming took 0 bases from V and 9 from J, leaving 9 bases between them. The CDR3 consists of 13 residues. TCRdb's table, derived via immunoSEQ multiplex PCR, lists solely in-frame clones and lacks some. The table lists approximately 140,000 clones, nearly 90% of them singletons. The V and J genes are TRBV6-5 and TRBJ1-3; D not certain. Material for sequencing was PBMCs. The sequence was obtained from a man aged 50 to 59 with head and neck cancer. CDR3 bases: TGTGCCAGCAGTTACTCCCCCCAAACCACCATATATTTT. Translated, it gives CASSYSPQTTIYF.